This T cell receptor (beta chain) was sequenced for a study of cytomegalovirus exposure and HLA in healthy donors. Looking at the study overall: Around 86 million unique TCRs, all from HLA-typed donors, were included in an early release of the data.

PCR used 60 Vbeta primers and 13 Jbeta primers. This table comes from immunoSEQ multiplex PCR, and its TCRdb copy is limited to in-frame clones, with some not included. The sample holds about 94,000 clones, around four fifths seen once. Study-wide results and limits: The productive fraction for most TCR beta V segments was about 90% or about 30% in an earlier analysis.

With respect to this clone: Its target is not known.

This sequence originates from a woman in her fifties or sixties in good health and CMV-seronegative. Sequenced sample: PBMCs.

The CDR3 DNA is TGTGCCAGCAGTATCACGAGCAACACTGAAGCTTTCTTT. Translating it yields CASSITSNTEAFF. The chain is built from TRBV28 and TRBJ1-1; no clear D. Trimming pared 5 bases from V and 2 bases from J, leaving 9 bases between. Germline CDR1 is MDHEN and CDR2 is SYDVKM. This CDR3 comprises 13 residues.